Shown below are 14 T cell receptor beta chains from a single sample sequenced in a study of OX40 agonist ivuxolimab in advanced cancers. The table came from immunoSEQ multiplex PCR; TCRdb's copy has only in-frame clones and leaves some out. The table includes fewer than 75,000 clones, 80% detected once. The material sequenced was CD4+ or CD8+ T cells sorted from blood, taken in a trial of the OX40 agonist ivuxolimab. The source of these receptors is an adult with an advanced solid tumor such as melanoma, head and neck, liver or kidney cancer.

Here the CDR3 reads CASSLGTVQETQYF. For the CDR3, the DNA is TGTGCCAGCAGCCTGGGGACGGTGCAAGAGACCCAGTACTTC. The chain links TRBV5-6 to TRBJ2-5; D may match TRBD1 or TRBD2 (5 bases each). The CDR3 has 14 amino acids. Looked up from germline, CDR1 is SGHDT and CDR2 is YYEEEE. The ends were cut back, 4 bases at V and 2 bases at J, with 12 bases in the middle.

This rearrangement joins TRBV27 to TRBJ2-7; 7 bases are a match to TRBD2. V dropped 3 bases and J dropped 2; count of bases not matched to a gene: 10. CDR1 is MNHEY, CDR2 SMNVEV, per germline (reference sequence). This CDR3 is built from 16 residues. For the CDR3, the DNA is TGTGCCAGCAGTTTTACCCCCCGGCTAGCGGCCTACGAGCAGTACTTC. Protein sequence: CASSFTPRLAAYEQYF.

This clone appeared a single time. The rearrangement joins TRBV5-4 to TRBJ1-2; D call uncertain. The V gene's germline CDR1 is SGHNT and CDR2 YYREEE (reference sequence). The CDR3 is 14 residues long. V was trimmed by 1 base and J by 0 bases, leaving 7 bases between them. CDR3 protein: CASSLKDSNYGYTF. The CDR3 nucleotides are TGTGCCAGCAGCTTGAAGGACTCTAACTATGGCTACACCTTC.

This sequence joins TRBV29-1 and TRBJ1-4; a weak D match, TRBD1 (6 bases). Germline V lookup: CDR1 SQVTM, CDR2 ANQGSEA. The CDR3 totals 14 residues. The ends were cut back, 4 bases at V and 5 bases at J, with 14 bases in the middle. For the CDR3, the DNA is TGCAGCGTTGCTTTGACAGGCGCGAATGAAAAACTGTTTTTT. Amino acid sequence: CSVALTGANEKLFF.

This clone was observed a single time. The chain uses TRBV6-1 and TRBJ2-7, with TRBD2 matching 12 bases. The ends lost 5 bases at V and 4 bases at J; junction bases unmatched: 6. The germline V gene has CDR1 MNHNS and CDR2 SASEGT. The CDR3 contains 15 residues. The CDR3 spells CASSSGLAGAYEQYV. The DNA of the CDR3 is TGTGCCAGCAGTTCGGGACTAGCGGGTGCTTACGAGCAGTACGTC.

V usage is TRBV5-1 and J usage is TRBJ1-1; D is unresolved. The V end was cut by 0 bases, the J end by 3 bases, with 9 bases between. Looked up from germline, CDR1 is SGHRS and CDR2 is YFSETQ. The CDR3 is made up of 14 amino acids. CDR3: CASSLAAGDTEAFF. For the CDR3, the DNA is TGCGCCAGCAGCTTGGCGGCTGGGGACACTGAAGCTTTCTTT.

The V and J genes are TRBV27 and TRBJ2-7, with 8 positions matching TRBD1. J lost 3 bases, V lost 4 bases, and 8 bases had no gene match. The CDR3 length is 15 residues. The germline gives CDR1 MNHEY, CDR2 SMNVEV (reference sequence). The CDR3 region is CASSSTGAFFYEQYF. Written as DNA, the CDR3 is TGTGCCAGCAGTTCGACAGGGGCTTTCTTCTACGAGCAGTACTTC.

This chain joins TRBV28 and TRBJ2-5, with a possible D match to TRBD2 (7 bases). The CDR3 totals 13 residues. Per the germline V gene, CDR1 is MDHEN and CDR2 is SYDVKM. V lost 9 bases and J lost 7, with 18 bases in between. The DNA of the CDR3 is TGTGCCAGTACCCTAGGGGGGAGGGTGACCCAGTACTTC. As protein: CASTLGGRVTQYF.

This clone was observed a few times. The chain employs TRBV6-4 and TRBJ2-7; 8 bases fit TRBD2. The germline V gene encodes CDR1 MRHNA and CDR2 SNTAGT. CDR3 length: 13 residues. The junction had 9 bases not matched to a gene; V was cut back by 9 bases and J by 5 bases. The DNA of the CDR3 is TGTGCCAGGCGCGGGGGGAATGGCGACGAGCAGTACGTC. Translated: CARRGGNGDEQYV.

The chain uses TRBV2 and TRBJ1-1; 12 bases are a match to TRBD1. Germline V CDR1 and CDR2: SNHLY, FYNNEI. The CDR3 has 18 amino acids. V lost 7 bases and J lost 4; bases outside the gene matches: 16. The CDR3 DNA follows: TGTGCCAGCACCCCCCCGCCCGGGACAGGGGGCTGGACCACTGAAGCTTTCTTT. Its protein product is CASTPPPGTGGWTTEAFF. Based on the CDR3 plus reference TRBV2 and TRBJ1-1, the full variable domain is EPEVTQTPSHQVTQMGQEVILRCVPISNHLYFYWYRQILGQKVEFLVSFYNNEISEKSEIFDDQFSVERPDGSNFTLKIRSTKLEDSAMYFCASTPPPGTGGWTTEAFFGQGTRLTVV.

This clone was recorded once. The CDR3 here is CASSQARATGELFF. CDR3 DNA sequence: TGTGCCAGCAGCCAAGCTAGAGCCACCGGGGAGCTGTTTTTT. The genes are TRBV4-2 and TRBJ2-2; D not resolved. Germline CDR1 and CDR2: LGHNA and YNFKEQ. Trimming took 1 base from V and 4 from J, leaving 7 bases between them. The CDR3 has 14 amino acids.

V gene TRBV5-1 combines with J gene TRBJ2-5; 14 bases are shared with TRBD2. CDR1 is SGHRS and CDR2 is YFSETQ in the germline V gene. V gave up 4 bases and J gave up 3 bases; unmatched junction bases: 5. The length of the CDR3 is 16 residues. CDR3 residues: CASSLGLAGVKETQYF. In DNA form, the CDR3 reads TGCGCCAGCAGCCTGGGACTAGCGGGAGTTAAAGAGACCCAGTACTTC.

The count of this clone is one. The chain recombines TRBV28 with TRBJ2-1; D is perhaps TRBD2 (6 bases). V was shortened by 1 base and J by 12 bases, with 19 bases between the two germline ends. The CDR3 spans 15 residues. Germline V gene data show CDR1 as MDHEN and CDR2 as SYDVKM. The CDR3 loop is CASSLSDGRGQGQFF. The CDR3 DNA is TGTGCCAGCAGTTTATCAGACGGGAGAGGGCAGGGGCAGTTCTTC.

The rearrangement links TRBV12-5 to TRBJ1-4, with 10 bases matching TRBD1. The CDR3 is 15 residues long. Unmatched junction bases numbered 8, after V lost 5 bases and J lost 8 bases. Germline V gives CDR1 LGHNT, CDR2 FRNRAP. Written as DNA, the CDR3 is TGTGCTAGTGGTATAGGACAGGGGGAAGGCGAAAAACTGTTTTTT. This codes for CASGIGQGEGEKLFF. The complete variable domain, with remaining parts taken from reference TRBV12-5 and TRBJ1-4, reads DARVTQTPRHKVTEMGQEVTMRCQPILGHNTVFWYRQTMMQGLELLAYFRNRAPLDDSGMPKDRFSAEMPDATLATLKIQPSEPRDSAVYFCASGIGQGEGEKLFFGSGTQLSVL.